The clone carrying this TCR beta chain was found a few times. Its antigen is not identified. The data were produced by immunoSEQ multiplex PCR, yet TCRdb's version contains in-frame clones alone and is incomplete. The sample carries approximately 140,000 clones, 91% recorded once. These data are taken from a study of T cell responses to AZD1222 COVID-19 vaccine. Study findings and constraints: Baseline testing showed seropositivity in only six or seven AZD1222 recipients. Mostly white British, mostly female donors; authors suggested clonal diversity may be underestimated. The reported proportion of spike-specific TCRs targeting unmutated variant regions was nearly half.

The sequencing here drew on peripheral blood, taken on day 0 of AZD1222 vaccination. The source of this sequence is an adult in good health.

The DNA of the CDR3 is TGTGCCAGCAGTTTAGGACCGGGGGGGGAAGGAGAGCAGTACTTC. The encoded protein is CASSLGPGGEGEQYF. The V and J genes are TRBV28 and TRBJ2-7, with 8 bases fitting TRBD2. The junction had 10 bases not matched to a gene; V was cut back by 2 bases and J by 7 bases. This CDR3 is 15 amino acids long. CDR1 MDHEN and CDR2 SYDVKM come from the germline V gene.